This TCR beta chain was recovered during a study of cytomegalovirus exposure and HLA in healthy donors. Some clones are missing from TCRdb's copy, which holds only in-frame ones; the method was immunoSEQ multiplex PCR. The data show some 76,000 clones, 94% seen once. The trim removed 4 bases at V and 6 bases at J, leaving 2 bases unmatched. CDR3 length: 14 residues. Germline V gene sequence: CDR1 WSHSY, CDR2 SAAADI. Points from the study as a whole: According to a subsequent analysis, TCR clusters from the first cohort were inclined to appear together in the 110 or so validation repertoires. Many donors shared some public TCRs, even though most TCR sequences were rare. In vitro work confirmed that three CMV-associated chains recognize CMV antigens. The classifier reportedly diagnosed cytomegalovirus status with high specificity and sensitivity.

About this clone itself: Its antigen is as yet unknown.

V is TRBV10-2 and J is TRBJ2-7, with 14 bases matching TRBD2. The sequenced sample consisted of PBMCs. This TCR was recovered from a young woman in good health and CMV-seronegative. This CDR3 is CASSVGLAGGEQYF. CDR3 in DNA: TGCGCCAGCAGTGTAGGACTAGCGGGAGGCGAGCAGTACTTC.